The source of this TCR beta chain is a study of T cells after yellow fever vaccination. Study information: SMART-Seq v4 Ultra Low Input prepared the low-cell-number fractions. Whole-study findings and limits: Overall, a small share of clonotypes was seen in both CD4 and CD8 compartments. Re-detected after boosting: most primary clones, 96% of CD4 and roughly 88% of CD8.

In the case of this clonotype: What it recognizes is unknown.

Generation of TCR cDNA used 5'RACE template switching (which added a universal primer site and UMIs). TCRdb ran MiXCR on the 5' RACE reads and lists one entry per CDR3 protein. The table lists approximately 300,000 distinct CDR3 sequences, about 9.5% of them singletons. V was clipped by 5 bases and J by 7 bases, with 8 bases between them. CDR3 length: 11 residues. Germline CDR1 and CDR2: LNHDA and SQIVND (reference sequence). The source of this sequence is a man aged 18 to 30 who received the YFV17D yellow fever vaccine. V gene TRBV19 combines with J gene TRBJ1-1; D not certain. Sequences were derived from PBMCs, sampled on the day of the first yellow fever vaccination. CDR3 protein: CASSHGNEAFF. The CDR3 DNA follows: TGTGCCAGTAGTCATGGAAATGAAGCTTTCTTT.